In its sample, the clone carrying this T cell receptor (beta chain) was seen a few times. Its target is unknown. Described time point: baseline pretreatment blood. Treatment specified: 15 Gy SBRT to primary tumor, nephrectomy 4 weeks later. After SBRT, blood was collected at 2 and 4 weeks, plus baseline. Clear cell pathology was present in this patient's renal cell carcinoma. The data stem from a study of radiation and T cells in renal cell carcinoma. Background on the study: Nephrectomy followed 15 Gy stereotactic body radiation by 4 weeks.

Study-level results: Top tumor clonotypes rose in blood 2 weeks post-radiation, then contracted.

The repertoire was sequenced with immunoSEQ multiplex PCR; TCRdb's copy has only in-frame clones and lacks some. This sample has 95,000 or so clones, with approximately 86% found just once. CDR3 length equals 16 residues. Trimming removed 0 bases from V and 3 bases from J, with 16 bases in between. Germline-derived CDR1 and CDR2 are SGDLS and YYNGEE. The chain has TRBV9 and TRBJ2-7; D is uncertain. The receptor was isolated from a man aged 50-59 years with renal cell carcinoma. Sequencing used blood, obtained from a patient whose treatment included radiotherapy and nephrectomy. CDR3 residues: CASSVDPHGDNYEQYF. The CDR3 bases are TGTGCCAGCAGCGTAGATCCGCACGGAGATAACTACGAGCAGTACTTC.